This TCR beta chain was found in a study of graft-versus-host responses after intestinal transplantation. The overall study: Isolated intestinal, liver-intestinal, or multivisceral transplants were what recipients had. Each recipient received anti-thymocyte globulin induction, then tacrolimus and steroids for 2 to 4 years.

Study-wide findings and caveats: In recipient marrow, GvH clones were found, and some appeared first in ileum or blood. Peak GvH clone levels in circulation were associated with early post-transplant HvG declines.

J gave up 5 bases and V 0 bases, and 13 bases lay outside the gene matches. CDR1 LGHNA and CDR2 YNFKEQ come from the germline V gene. This CDR3 region has 19 residues. The count of this clone is one. Its antigen is unknown. Repertoires were generated with immunoSEQ multiplex PCR, while TCRdb's copy carries only in-frame clones and drops some. The sample holds around 88,000 clones, around 93% seen once. This clonotype was obtained from a human donor who was the organ donor for an intestinal transplant. The sequenced sample was unstimulated CD8+ T cells sorted from spleen or lymph node cells, obtained before transplant. The chain uses TRBV4-2 and TRBJ2-2; 9 bases agree with TRBD2. The CDR3 DNA sequence: TGTGCCAGCAGCCAAGATCAATATTCAACTAGCGGGTTTACCGGGGAGCTGTTTTTT. Protein product: CASSQDQYSTSGFTGELFF.